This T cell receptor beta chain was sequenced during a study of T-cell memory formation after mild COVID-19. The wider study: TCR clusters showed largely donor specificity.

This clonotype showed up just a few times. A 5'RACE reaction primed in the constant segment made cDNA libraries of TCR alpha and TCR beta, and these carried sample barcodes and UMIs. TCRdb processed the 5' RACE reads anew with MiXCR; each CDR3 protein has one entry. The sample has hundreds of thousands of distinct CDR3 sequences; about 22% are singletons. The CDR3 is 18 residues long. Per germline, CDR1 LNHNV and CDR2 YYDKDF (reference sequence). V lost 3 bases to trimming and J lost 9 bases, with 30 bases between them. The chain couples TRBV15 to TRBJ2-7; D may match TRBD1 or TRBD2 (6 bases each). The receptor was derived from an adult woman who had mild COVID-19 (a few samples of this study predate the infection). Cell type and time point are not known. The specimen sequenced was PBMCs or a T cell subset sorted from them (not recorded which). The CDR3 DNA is TGTGCCACCAGCAGTGGGGGGCCCGACTCGTCGCGTGCGGTCGGGCAGTACTTC. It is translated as CATSSGGPDSSRAVGQYF.